This T cell receptor (beta chain) was captured in a study of shared clonotypes between healthy human individuals (dated by TCRdb to 2018 to 2020). For the study in its entirety: The cohort comprised a couple of women and a few men aged 18 to 49 years. For each donor, three plates each were used for CD4 naive and CD4 memory, two plates were used for CD8 naive, and one plate was used for CD8 memory. To estimate repertoire size and how much clonotypes are shared between individuals, the study performed deep sequencing of blood TCR repertoires from a few healthy adults. Libraries were prepared and TCR repertoires were sequenced by different laboratories using diverse techniques, in order to increase sequencing depth and limit assay-specific biases. Per donor, leukapheresis produced somewhere between about 0.8 and 9 billion PBMCs.

Donors were healthy HIV-negative adults with no recently reported acute infections or vaccinations. All donors were Caucasian adults living in Nashville, Tennessee, USA. CD4+ T cells were enriched through magnetic negative selection, after which naive cells were positively selected on CD45RA and the remaining negative fraction served as the memory subset. Blood was collected by leukapheresis, and PBMCs were isolated by Ficoll-Histopaque density gradient centrifugation and then cryopreserved in liquid nitrogen vapor phase. Analytical flow cytometry was used to check the purity and quantity of every magnetically sorted T cell population. From each sorted fraction, genomic DNA was isolated and quantified by UV absorbance on a Nanodrop 2000c. The CDR3, from cysteine to phenylalanine, totals 17 residues. Solely the CDR3 DNA is kept, with 51 bases framed from the first base. From a lookup of the germline V gene (reference sequence), CDR1 and CDR2 are LNHDA and SQIVND. Trimmed from V: 5 bases; trimmed from J: 0 bases; junction bases lacking a gene match: 12.

Comments on this clone: Its antigen is not yet known. There are no base qualities to consult, and no much larger clone falls within one base.

What the research found in general, with its limitations: Sampling was restricted to blood, and TCR repertoires in tissues likely differ from the TCR repertoires found in blood. When four donors were compared, the shared fraction of clonotypes was about 5% for naive CD4, roughly 3.4% for naive CD8, roughly 2.5% for memory CD4, and under 0.5% for memory CD8. Compared with non-shared clonotypes, clonotypes shared by all four sorted-subset donors had higher generation probabilities. Larger estimated clonotype richness was generally found for naive subsets than for memory subsets. Rarefaction of sorted-subset datasets indicated incomplete sequencing despite the large sequencing depth. The genetic and exposure-history diversity represented was limited by the small number of donors. Based on pairwise subsampling, the degree of clonotype sharing among donors was expected to be affected by sequencing depth.

TCR CDR3 regions were amplified from genomic DNA by multiplex PCR using the deep immunoSEQ assay. Extracted genomic DNA from each cell subset was spread evenly across all wells of several immunoSEQ 96-well plates, with each plate serving as a replicate. For sorted subsets, each replicate PCR was loaded with approximately 200 ng genomic DNA, equivalent to some 27,000 T cell genomes. The purified libraries were quantified using a Qubit 3.0 fluorometer, sized with a Bioanalyzer 2100, and then quantified again using the KAPA Library Quantification kit. Every immunoSEQ 96-well plate was sequenced on a separate single-read 150-cycle Illumina NextSeq 550 flow cell. The authors' pipeline ran thus. Because the immunoSEQ output included only junctional sequences and no quality scores, the filtering could not be the same as the filtering used for full-length reads. Sequences were annotated with PyIR, a Python wrapper for IgBLAST v1.9, and V/J genes and CDR3 were assigned using IMGT germline references. Reads were removed for weak V/J assignments (E-value above 1e-6), missing CDR3, stop codons, out-of-frame junctions, or ambiguous translated residues. V3J clonotypes were defined by identical inferred V gene, J gene, and CDR3 amino acid sequence. To compute the percentage overlap between repertoires, the number of shared unique clonotypes was divided by the size of the smaller repertoire. Repertoire richness was assessed with RTK rarefaction, the Chao1 estimator, and Recon v2.1 estimates of unobserved clonotypes. Generation probabilities for all TCRbeta clonotypes obtained by the gDNA method from four donors were computed using OLGA. This is the immuneACCESS table as TCRdb keeps it, with only in-frame sequences that have V and J called. A part of the clones is gone; compared with another copy, unresolved V genes explain less than half, and the rest is unexplained. V and J calls and clone size follow that table, whereas D and trimming were derived from the DNA. Here the sample has around 510,000 clones; about 96% occur a single time. About 0.06% of the sample comes from the top ten.

The receptor was isolated from a woman in her twenties or thirties in good health. The rearrangement joined TRBV19 to TRBJ2-7, with 8 bases matching TRBD2. The source material was naive CD4+ T cells sorted from blood. The cell subset or site label, as the study defines it: CD45RA+ positively selected. The CDR3 protein sequence reads: CASSPPWREAYSYEQYF. DNA sequence: TGTGCCAGTAGTCCCCCTTGGCGGGAGGCCTACTCCTACGAGCAGTACTTC.